Below are 11 T cell receptor beta chains sequenced from a single sample in a study of blood T cell repertoires in COVID-19. Clones were read by immunoSEQ multiplex PCR, and TCRdb kept only the in-frame ones, dropping some. This sample has around 200,000 clones; 86% occur once, and the top ten carry approximately 5%. Sequencing was performed on PBMCs or T cells enriched from blood (not recorded which). The source is a man between 35 and 55 years old with acute COVID-19.

J is TRBJ1-1 and V is TRBV5-4; 9 bases match TRBD1. V was clipped by 5 bases and J by 0 bases; unmatched bases: 8. In germline, CDR1 is SGHNT, CDR2 YYREEE (reference sequence). The CDR3 has 16 amino acids. The CDR3, as DNA: TGTGCCAGCAGAAAAGCGGGACAGGGTATGAACACTGAAGCTTTCTTT. This codes for CASRKAGQGMNTEAFF.

The rearrangement joins TRBV5-1 to TRBJ2-1; 7 positions match TRBD1. From germline, CDR1 is SGHRS and CDR2 YFSETQ. The CDR3 extends over 16 amino acids. Trimming at V came to 2 bases and at J to 6 bases, leaving 11 bases not matched to a gene. The CDR3 sequence is CASSFTTGVGVNEQFF. The CDR3 region has the DNA TGCGCCAGCAGCTTCACTACAGGGGTGGGTGTCAATGAGCAGTTCTTC.

J is TRBJ2-5 and V is TRBV5-5, with TRBD2 matching 9 bases. This CDR3 has 18 amino acids. Germline V gene sequence: CDR1 SGHKS, CDR2 YYEKEE (reference sequence). Trimming at V came to 0 bases and at J to 5 bases, leaving 14 bases not matched to a gene. CDR3 residues: CASSLARAGGPIRETQYF. CDR3 bases: TGTGCCAGCAGCTTGGCCAGGGCGGGAGGGCCTATACGGGAGACCCAGTACTTC.

The chain couples TRBV11-2 to TRBJ2-1; 12 nucleotides line up with TRBD2. The trim removed 4 bases at V and 2 bases at J, leaving 3 bases unmatched. The CDR3 has 16 residues. CDR1 and CDR2 from the germline V gene are SGHAT and FQNNGV. CDR3 loop: CASSSTSGSPYNEQFF. For the CDR3, the DNA is TGTGCCAGCAGCTCGACTAGCGGGAGCCCCTACAATGAGCAGTTCTTC.

The V call is TRBV28, the J call TRBJ2-2, with D perhaps TRBD1 (5 bases). V was trimmed by 4 bases and J by 3 bases, leaving 24 bases between them. Germline V gene lookup returns CDR1 MDHEN and CDR2 SYDVKM. This CDR3 comprises 19 residues. CDR3 sequence (DNA): TGTGCCAGCAGTTCATCCTCGACTCATCAGGGTCGATACACCGGGGAGCTGTTTTTT. Translated, it gives CASSSSSTHQGRYTGELFF.

This sequence joins TRBV5-1 and TRBJ2-1, with 7 bases lining up with TRBD1. The CDR3 has 13 residues. Per the germline V gene, CDR1 is SGHRS and CDR2 is YFSETQ. V gave up 4 bases and J gave up 5 bases; unmatched junction bases: 3. The DNA for the CDR3 is TGCGCCAGCAGCCCGGGACAGAACAATGAGCAGTTCTTC. Translating gives CASSPGQNNEQFF.

The chain combines TRBV30 with TRBJ2-3; D gene ambiguous. CDR3 length: 12 residues. CDR1 is GTSNPN, CDR2 SVGIG, per germline (reference sequence). Trimming stripped 0 bases from V and 4 bases from J, with 5 bases between. This chain's CDR3 is CAWSVSSDTQYF. CDR3 nucleotide sequence: TGTGCCTGGAGTGTAAGCTCAGATACGCAGTATTTT.

CDR3 sequence reads: CASSARPGGDGYTF. The CDR3 DNA follows: TGTGCCAGCAGCGCACGCCCGGGAGGGGATGGCTACACCTTC. The chain is built from TRBV7-2 and TRBJ1-2; D is possibly TRBD1 (5 bases). Germline CDR1 is SGHTA and CDR2 is FQGNSA. The CDR3 is 14 residues long. Trimming removed 5 bases at V and 6 bases at J, with 16 bases between.

V and J are TRBV2 and TRBJ2-3, with 10 positions matching TRBD2. The length of the CDR3 is 15 residues. Trimming at V came to 8 bases and at J to 1 base, leaving 6 bases not matched to a gene. Germline V gene lookup returns CDR1 SNHLY and CDR2 FYNNEI. The CDR3 nucleotides are TGTGCCAGCCTCCTAGCGGGGGTAGGCACAGATACGCAGTATTTT. Its translation is CASLLAGVGTDTQYF.

CDR3 region: CASSEEGIKPNEQYF. The CDR3 DNA is TGTGCCAGCAGCGAGGAGGGGATTAAGCCGAACGAGCAGTACTTC. The chain has TRBV9 and TRBJ2-7; D might be TRBD2 (6 bases). V lost 3 bases and J lost 5, with 18 bases in between. CDR3 length: 15 residues. From germline, CDR1 is SGDLS and CDR2 YYNGEE.

This chain links TRBV20-1 with TRBJ2-5; TRBD2 agrees at 8 bases. This CDR3 region has 15 residues. Germline trimming cut 3 bases from V and 4 bases from J; bases unmatched to any gene: 10. Germline loops: CDR1 DFQATT, CDR2 SNEGSKA (reference sequence). This CDR3 is CSASAGGALGETQYF. The CDR3 nucleotides read TGCAGTGCTAGTGCGGGGGGCGCGTTAGGAGAGACCCAGTACTTC.